What follows is one TCR beta chain and its context. This record belongs to a study of regulatory T cells in long-lasting Graves disease. Arm-PCR of CDR3 regions and iRepertoire HTBI primers were the basis on which TCR beta libraries were built. In TCRdb, the multiplex PCR reads were re-called with MiXCR into one record per CDR3 protein. The table has 400,000 to 500,000 distinct CDR3 sequences, approximately 23% seen once. The time point: persistent/refractory GD, antithyroid drugs over 5 years with positive TRAb. There was RNA extracted from PBMCs, and the TCR library was made from it. This CDR3 has 15 amino acids. The V end lost 4 bases, the J end lost 5 bases, and 14 bases lay between the germline ends. Per the germline V gene, CDR1 is SEHNR and CDR2 is FQNEAQ (reference sequence).

The chain joins TRBV7-9 to TRBJ2-2; D is undetermined. The material was peripheral blood mononuclear cells (PBMCs), obtained when the disease was refractory, from a patient treated with antithyroid drugs. This receptor was taken from a female donor with Graves disease. The DNA of the CDR3 is TGTGCCAGCAGCTCCAGGCCCGAAGGGACCGGGGAGCTGTTTTTT. Its translation: CASSSRPEGTGELFF.